This T cell receptor beta chain is from a study of blood T cell repertoires in COVID-19 (TCRdb year 2020). Looking at the study overall: Samples from collaborators originated in the United States, Italy and Spain and spanned both the acute and convalescent phases of COVID-19. The material from the prospective study consisted of cDNA or gDNA derived from T cells, B-cell-depleted T cells, or PBMCs. Deeply sampled blood TCRbeta repertoires from subjects exposed to, actively infected with, or recovered from COVID-19 were included in the dataset. A freely available public database, intended as a resource for researchers studying the immune response to SARS-CoV-2, is where the repertoires were released. The samples were drawn from the first 160 participants of the ongoing ImmuneRACE study and from 950 to 1,500 subjects provided by 6 global collaborators. The sample metadata nearly always contained a de-identified subject ID, COVID-19 status, age in years and sex. HLA class I and class II types, where available, came from metadata supplied by the sample provider rather than from assay-based typing. The paper as a whole reports these results and caveats: How much clinical and demographic metadata was included differed by source and by participant, and the metadata was provided uncurated.

The CDR3 sequence holds 13 residues, the cysteine and phenylalanine included. This entry keeps only the CDR3 DNA: 39 bases, framed from base 1. V is shortened by 1 base, J by 7 bases, and the region joining them spans 11 bases. The germline V gene gives CDR1 as SQVTM and CDR2 as ANQGSEA. TCRbeta CDR3 regions were amplified from genomic DNA by means of the immunoSEQ Assay, a bias-controlled multiplex PCR. Turning to the authors' computational methods: Within the assay, amplification of reference gene primers was used to estimate how many nucleated cells each sample contained. Sequence reads were collapsed and filtered to measure the absolute abundance of every unique TCRbeta CDR3 rearrangement. For each sample, productive Simpson clonality was calculated by taking the square root of Simpson's diversity index across productive rearrangements. The clones in this table, taken by TCRdb from immuneACCESS, are in-frame only. Not every clone is retained; where verified, under half of the shortfall comes from an unresolved V gene, and the cause of the rest is unknown. That table furnishes V, J and clone size, whereas the DNA furnished D and trimming. Present in this sample are roughly 280,000 clones, about 88% of which were seen just once. The leading ten clones occupy around 3.6% of the sample.

As to this clone: The antigen it recognizes is unknown. Within one base of it there is no much larger clone, and no base qualities were kept. The sample contains more than one DNA sequence encoding this CDR3.

Whole blood was collected in K2EDTA tubes by collaborating institutions according to the institutions' own protocols. For TCRbeta analysis, collaborator samples were shipped as frozen whole blood, as isolated PBMCs, or as DNA extracted from either sample type. Source material: peripheral blood. The origin of this receptor is a man aged 18 to 35 with active or convalescent COVID-19. The rearranged segments are TRBV29-1 and TRBJ2-1; TRBD2 is a possible D gene, resting on 6 matching bases. CDR3 reads: CSVEGGIGNEQFF. The DNA sequence follows: TGCAGCGTTGAAGGCGGGATTGGGAATGAGCAGTTCTTC.